This entry lists 19 T cell receptor beta chains sequenced from one sample in a study of cytomegalovirus exposure and HLA in healthy donors. Primers included in the PCR were 60 Vbeta and 13 Jbeta primers. TCRdb's copy holds only in-frame clones and misses some; the assay was immunoSEQ multiplex PCR. This sample yields about 150,000 clones, of which about 74% are seen a single time; roughly an eighth belongs to the top ten. The specimen was PBMCs. All receptors derive from a man aged 40-50 years in good health and CMV-seropositive.

The rearrangement links TRBV6-6 to TRBJ1-1; 10 nucleotides line up with TRBD1. The CDR3 runs 12 residues. Germline CDR1 MNHNY, CDR2 SVGAGI (reference sequence). With V trimmed by 4 bases and J by 10 bases, 3 bases remained unmatched. The CDR3 protein is CASSSRTGGAFF. In DNA form, the CDR3 reads TGTGCCAGCAGTTCTCGGACAGGGGGAGCTTTCTTT.

With regard to this clone: Other DNA sequences from this sample encode an identical CDR3 as well. V usage is TRBV7-9 and J usage is TRBJ2-7; TRBD1 is a possible D gene (5 bases). V lost 2 bases, J lost 2 bases, and 19 bases lay in between. The CDR3 runs 17 residues. Germline V lookup: CDR1 SEHNR, CDR2 FQNEAQ (reference sequence). Here the CDR3 reads CASSLKGFHPGAYEQYF. Written as DNA, the CDR3 is TGTGCCAGCAGCTTAAAGGGGTTCCATCCAGGAGCCTACGAGCAGTACTTC.

This sequence joins TRBV14 and TRBJ1-1; D is unresolved. The CDR3 loop spans 12 amino acids. V was trimmed by 4 bases and J by 6 bases, leaving 9 bases between them. CDR1 and CDR2 (germline): SGHDN, FVKESK. Here the CDR3 DNA reads TGTGCCAGCAGCCCTACAGTGGCTGAAGCTTTCTTT. Its translation: CASSPTVAEAFF.

The chain links TRBV2 to TRBJ2-5; the D is unclear. This CDR3 comprises 13 residues. Per germline, CDR1 SNHLY and CDR2 FYNNEI. V was cut by 8 bases and J by 3 bases, with 13 bases left in between. CDR3 amino acids: CASSLRREETQYF. In DNA form, the CDR3 reads TGTGCCAGCTCCCTGCGACGGGAAGAGACCCAGTACTTC. Using reference TRBV2 and TRBJ2-5 for the parts outside the CDR3, the full variable domain is EPEVTQTPSHQVTQMGQEVILRCVPISNHLYFYWYRQILGQKVEFLVSFYNNEISEKSEIFDDQFSVERPDGSNFTLKIRSTKLEDSAMYFCASSLRREETQYFGPGTRLLVL.

Concerning this clone itself: At the DNA level, this CDR3 is encoded by other sequences in the same sample as well. The rearrangement joins TRBV7-9 to TRBJ1-1; D remains unclear. CDR1 is SEHNR, CDR2 FQNEAQ, per germline (reference sequence). This CDR3 is 13 amino acids long. V lost 1 base and J lost 3, with 6 bases in between. The CDR3 reads CASSLVSDTEAFF. CDR3 nucleotides: TGTGCCAGCAGCTTAGTGTCAGACACTGAAGCTTTCTTT.

This clone was seen only once. The CDR3: CASSLSPSGIGDEQFF. CDR3 DNA sequence: TGTGCCAGCAGTTTATCCCCTAGCGGGATTGGGGATGAGCAGTTCTTC. J is TRBJ2-1 and V is TRBV28; TRBD2 aligns across 9 bases. Germline V lookup: CDR1 MDHEN, CDR2 SYDVKM. This CDR3 is built from 16 residues. Trimming removed 1 base from V and 8 bases from J; junction bases left unmatched: 9.

The V call is TRBV11-3, the J call TRBJ2-2; TRBD2 might be the D (5 bases). This CDR3 region has 14 residues. With 0 bases removed from V and 5 bases from J, the gap between germline ends came to 7 bases. Per germline, CDR1 SGHNT and CDR2 YENEEA. The CDR3 DNA reads TGTGCCAGCAGCTTAGACGGGATAACCGGGGAGCTGTTTTTT. This sequence encodes CASSLDGITGELFF.

CDR3 amino acids: CASTGGVDQPQHF. CDR3 nucleotide sequence: TGTGCCAGCACCGGGGGGGTGGATCAGCCCCAGCATTTT. The chain has TRBV2 and TRBJ1-5, with D perhaps matching TRBD1 (5 bases). Germline values: CDR1 SNHLY, CDR2 FYNNEI. V was clipped by 7 bases and J by 5 bases, with 12 bases between them. The CDR3 is 13 amino acids. The variable domain in full, with the rest retrieved from reference TRBV2 and TRBJ1-5, is EPEVTQTPSHQVTQMGQEVILRCVPISNHLYFYWYRQILGQKVEFLVSFYNNEISEKSEIFDDQFSVERPDGSNFTLKIRSTKLEDSAMYFCASTGGVDQPQHFGDGTRLSIL.

CDR3 nucleotide sequence: TGTGCCAGCAGCGTAGCTAGCGGCTACAATGAGCAGTTCTTC. Translated: CASSVASGYNEQFF. The rearrangement uses TRBV9 and TRBJ2-1; 7 nucleotides match TRBD2. The CDR3 is made up of 14 amino acids. V gave up 0 bases and J gave up 3 bases; unmatched junction bases: 0. CDR1 and CDR2 from the germline V gene are SGDLS and YYNGEE. Drawing the rest from reference TRBV9 and TRBJ2-1, the complete variable domain is DSGVTQTPKHLITATGQRVTLRCSPRSGDLSVYWYQQSLDQGLQFLIQYYNGEERAKGNILERFSAQQFPDLHSELNLSSLELGDSALYFCASSVASGYNEQFFGPGTRLTVL.

This clone was recorded only once. V gene TRBV11-2 combines with J gene TRBJ2-7; tentatively, D is TRBD2 (5 bases). From germline, CDR1 is SGHAT and CDR2 FQNNGV. This CDR3 has 16 residues. V lost 2 bases, J lost 0 bases, and 14 bases lay in between. The CDR3 sequence is CASSLSVLVDSYEQYF. Written as DNA, the CDR3 is TGTGCCAGCAGCTTATCTGTACTAGTCGACTCCTACGAGCAGTACTTC. Filled out from reference TRBV11-2 and TRBJ2-7, the complete variable domain reads EAGVAQSPRYKIIEKRQSVAFWCNPISGHATLYWYQQILGQGPKLLIQFQNNGVVDDSQLPKDRFSAERLKGVDSTLKIQPAKLEDSAVYLCASSLSVLVDSYEQYFGPGTRLTVT.

The chain couples TRBV7-3 to TRBJ1-3; no definite D call. V was cut by 2 bases and J by 4 bases, with 6 bases left in between. CDR1 is SGHTA, CDR2 FQGTGA, per germline. The CDR3 contains 13 residues. This CDR3 is CASSLGGGNTIYF. The CDR3 nucleotides read TGTGCCAGCAGCTTAGGCGGGGGAAACACCATATATTTT.

The chain is built from TRBV29-1 and TRBJ2-2; D unresolved. The CDR3 is 13 residues long. Germline CDR1 reads SQVTM; CDR2 reads ANQGSEA. The V and J ends lost 4 bases and 5 bases respectively, with 11 bases between them. The CDR3 sequence is CSVGWSGTGELFF. The CDR3 nucleotides read TGCAGCGTTGGTTGGAGTGGGACCGGGGAGCTGTTTTTT.

The chain employs TRBV5-1 and TRBJ2-5; 8 bases map to TRBD2. The germline V gene encodes CDR1 SGHRS and CDR2 YFSETQ. The CDR3 is made up of 13 amino acids. V lost 6 bases to trimming and J lost 3 bases; unmatched junction nucleotides: 4. This CDR3 reads CASKVGGEETQYF. The CDR3 nucleotides are TGCGCCAGCAAGGTCGGGGGGGAAGAGACCCAGTACTTC.

The V and J genes are TRBV7-2 and TRBJ2-7; TRBD2 aligns across 8 bases. The CDR3 loop spans 14 amino acids. Germline-derived CDR1 and CDR2 are SGHTA and FQGNSA. Trimming removed 5 bases from V and 3 bases from J; junction bases left unmatched: 6. CDR3 DNA sequence: TGTGCCAGCAGCCTAATAGCGGGACTCTACGAGCAGTACTTC. Amino acids: CASSLIAGLYEQYF.

The rearrangement uses TRBV11-3 and TRBJ2-2, with 10 bases identical to TRBD2. The trim removed 1 base at V and 4 bases at J, leaving 3 bases unmatched. The CDR3 is made up of 16 amino acids. From germline, CDR1 is SGHNT and CDR2 YENEEA. CDR3 amino acids: CASSLGSGRATGELFF. CDR3 in DNA: TGTGCCAGCAGCTTAGGAAGCGGGAGGGCCACCGGGGAGCTGTTTTTT.

The chain carries TRBV7-2 and TRBJ2-5, with TRBD1 matching over 7 bases. Judging by the DNA end, TRBJ2-7 fits better; the J call may be wrong. The CDR3 length is 13 residues. Per the germline V gene, CDR1 is SGHTA and CDR2 is FQGNSA. Written as DNA, the CDR3 is TGTGCCAGCAGCCTCGACAGGGAAGGCGAGCAGTACTTC. Translated: CASSLDREGEQYF.

The chain recombines TRBV7-9 with TRBJ1-2, with D tentatively TRBD1 (5 bases). CDR1 and CDR2 (germline): SEHNR, FQNEAQ (reference sequence). Trimming removed 1 base from V and 4 bases from J, with 16 bases in between. This CDR3 is built from 16 residues. The CDR3 DNA sequence: TGTGCCAGCAGCTTAGTTTCGGGGGGTTTTCCCTATGGCTACACCTTC. It is translated as CASSLVSGGFPYGYTF.

V gene TRBV21-1 combines with J gene TRBJ2-7; the table calls TRBD1, which could not be checked here. TRBV21-1 is classified as a pseudogene. CDR3 size: 15 residues. CDR3 region: CASSKPTGTADEQYF. CDR3 nucleotide sequence: TGTGCCAGCAGCAAACCAACCGGGACAGCGGACGAGCAGTACTTC.

J is TRBJ2-1 and V is TRBV4-2; 8 nucleotides agree with TRBD2. The germline V gene encodes CDR1 LGHNA and CDR2 YNFKEQ. V shed 1 base, J shed 5 bases, and the junction held 1 base outside the gene matches. The CDR3 length is 14 residues. CDR3 protein: CASSQAAGDNEQFF. Written as DNA, the CDR3 is TGTGCCAGCAGCCAAGCAGCGGGAGACAATGAGCAGTTCTTC.